These 18 T cell receptor beta chains were all obtained from the same sample, sequenced in a study of OX40 agonist ivuxolimab in advanced cancers. Using immunoSEQ multiplex PCR, the repertoire was profiled, and TCRdb retains in-frame clones only, with some absent. The sample has some 40,000 clones, around 73% seen once. This sample comprised CD4+ or CD8+ T cells sorted from blood, obtained in a trial of the OX40 agonist ivuxolimab. The source is an adult with an advanced solid tumor such as melanoma, head and neck, liver or kidney cancer.

The rearrangement links TRBV10-3 to TRBJ2-1; D is unresolved. The CDR3 contains 13 residues. Trimming cost V 3 bases and J 4 bases, with 7 bases left between them. The germline V gene has CDR1 ENHRY and CDR2 SYGVKD. CDR3 residues: CAISERDYNEQFF. The CDR3 nucleotides are TGTGCCATCAGTGAAAGGGATTACAATGAGCAGTTCTTC.

V and J are TRBV7-3 and TRBJ2-1; D not resolved. The length of the CDR3 is 14 residues. Germline loops: CDR1 SGHTA, CDR2 FQGTGA. V lost 2 bases to trimming and J lost 5 bases, with 10 bases between them. CDR3 sequence: CASSLASQNNEQFF. CDR3 DNA: TGTGCCAGCAGCTTAGCTTCCCAAAACAATGAGCAGTTCTTC.

This chain uses TRBV28 with TRBJ1-5; TRBD1 aligns across 8 bases. The J segment lost 8 bases and the V segment lost 3 bases, leaving 6 bases of the junction unmatched. The CDR3 runs to 14 residues. CDR1 and CDR2 from the germline V gene are MDHEN and SYDVKM. The CDR3 bases are TGTGCCAGCAGTTTGCAGGGGGCAAAGAAGCCCCAGCATTTT. Translated: CASSLQGAKKPQHF.

The DNA for the CDR3 is TGTGCCAGCAGCCCCCCTTTGGCGGGGAATGAGCAGTTCTTC. Protein product: CASSPPLAGNEQFF. The chain is built from TRBV7-6 and TRBJ2-1; the D gene is possibly TRBD2 (6 bases). From germline, CDR1 is SGHVS and CDR2 FNYEAQ. This CDR3 has 14 amino acids. V lost 5 bases and J 7 bases, leaving 15 bases between the germline ends.

V is TRBV4-1 and J is TRBJ2-1; 12 bases are a match to TRBD2. The V gene's germline CDR1 is MGHRA and CDR2 YSYEKL. V trimming: 1 base; J trimming: 5 bases; junction bases outside the gene matches: 3. CDR3 size: 16 residues. The CDR3 here is CASSQASGRVNNEQFF. CDR3 DNA: TGCGCCAGCAGCCAAGCTAGCGGGAGGGTAAACAATGAGCAGTTCTTC.

In this sample, this clone turned up a few times. The chain joins TRBV28 to TRBJ1-5; weak D call: TRBD1 (5 bases). The CDR3 is 15 residues long. In germline, CDR1 is MDHEN, CDR2 SYDVKM. V lost 5 bases and J lost 5, with 16 bases in between. The CDR3: CASSPWTGDDQPQHF. CDR3 nucleotides: TGTGCCAGCAGTCCCTGGACGGGGGATGATCAGCCCCAGCATTTT.

This chain uses TRBV5-1 with TRBJ2-7, with TRBD1 matching 9 bases. The CDR3 covers 15 residues. With 3 bases clipped from V and 7 bases from J, the junction kept 11 bases outside the gene matches. Germline V gene data show CDR1 as SGHRS and CDR2 as YFSETQ. CDR3 loop: CASSYRGTGYGEQYF. The CDR3 region has the DNA TGCGCCAGCAGCTACCGAGGGACAGGGTATGGAGAGCAGTACTTC.

The chain is built from TRBV7-3 and TRBJ1-1; D is uncertain. This CDR3 spans 12 amino acids. The V gene lost 3 bases and the J gene lost 7 bases, with 9 bases spanning the gap. Germline CDR1 reads SGHTA; CDR2 reads FQGTGA. Here the CDR3 reads CASSFGPGEAFF. CDR3 nucleotides: TGTGCCAGCAGCTTTGGTCCAGGTGAAGCTTTCTTT.

This clone is labeled as medium-sized (0.01 to 0.1%). The CDR3 nucleotides read TGCGCCAGCAGCCAATTAGCGGGGGAAGAGACCCAGTACTTC. Translation: CASSQLAGEETQYF. The genes are TRBV4-3 and TRBJ2-5, with 9 bases that match TRBD2. The CDR3 has 14 residues. Germline CDR1 reads LGHNA; CDR2 reads YSLEER. The V and J ends lost 2 bases and 3 bases, in that order; junction bases with no gene match: 1.

The V gene is TRBV5-1, the J gene TRBJ2-3; perhaps TRBD1 as D (6 bases). Germline V gene data show CDR1 as SGHRS and CDR2 as YFSETQ. The CDR3 totals 14 residues. V was shortened by 4 bases and J by 4 bases, with 13 bases between the two germline ends. The CDR3 here is CASSPTTGPDTQYF. The CDR3 DNA reads TGCGCCAGCAGCCCTACGACAGGACCAGATACGCAGTATTTT.

This chain connects TRBV4-1 to TRBJ2-2; D uncertain. The CDR3 has 13 residues. Trimming left V 4 bases short and J 6 bases short, with 9 bases between. Germline V lookup: CDR1 MGHRA, CDR2 YSYEKL. For the CDR3, the DNA is TGCGCCAGCAGCCCCCCCGAGGCCGGGGAGCTGTTTTTT. It codes for CASSPPEAGELFF.

The V and J genes are TRBV6-1 and TRBJ1-2; D unclear. There are 16 residues in the CDR3. Germline V CDR1 and CDR2: MNHNS, SASEGT. V was shortened by 1 base and J by 5 bases, with 17 bases between the two germline ends. CDR3 bases: TGTGCCAGCAGTGAAGACGGATCTGGACGTTGGTATGGCTACACCTTC. Translation: CASSEDGSGRWYGYTF.

There are a few counts of this clone. V is TRBV7-9 and J is TRBJ2-7, with 10 bases that match TRBD1. CDR3 length: 14 residues. Per the germline V gene, CDR1 is SEHNR and CDR2 is FQNEAQ (reference sequence). Trimming at V came to 5 bases and at J to 4 bases, leaving 5 bases not matched to a gene. Written as DNA, the CDR3 is TGTGCCAGCAGCGCGGGACAGGGGCCATACGAGCAGTACTTC. Amino acid sequence: CASSAGQGPYEQYF.

This rearrangement joins TRBV27 to TRBJ1-3; unclear D gene. V was clipped by 8 bases and J by 0 bases, with 8 bases between them. Looked up from germline, CDR1 is MNHEY and CDR2 is SMNVEV (reference sequence). The CDR3 consists of 13 residues. CDR3 nucleotide sequence: TGTGCCAGCCGGCGGGGCTCTGGAAACACCATATATTTT. Amino acid sequence: CASRRGSGNTIYF.

This sequence joins TRBV28 and TRBJ2-7, with unresolved D. The V gene's germline CDR1 is MDHEN and CDR2 SYDVKM. This CDR3 contains 12 residues. The V gene lost 2 bases and the J gene lost 9 bases, with 11 bases spanning the gap. The CDR3 region has the DNA TGTGCCAGCAGTTTAGAATTGTCAGGGCAGTACTTC. Residues: CASSLELSGQYF.

In its sample, this clone is medium-sized (0.01 to 0.1%). The rearrangement joins TRBV4-1 to TRBJ2-7; 7 bases map to TRBD2. CDR3 length: 15 residues. Germline loops: CDR1 MGHRA, CDR2 YSYEKL. The V segment lost 0 bases and the J segment 4 bases; nucleotides outside the gene matches: 6. The CDR3 sequence: CASSQDNGSGYEQYF. CDR3 nucleotides: TGCGCCAGCAGCCAAGATAACGGTAGCGGGTACGAGCAGTACTTC.

V and J are TRBV11-2 and TRBJ2-7; tentatively, D is TRBD2 (6 bases). The CDR3 spans 17 residues. Trimming shortened V by 4 bases and J by 4 bases, and 23 bases separated the two germline ends. In germline, CDR1 is SGHAT, CDR2 FQNNGV. The CDR3 DNA reads TGTGCCAGCAGCTCAGTTGGCAGGGACTCCAACAGGTACGAGCAGTACTTC. This translates into CASSSVGRDSNRYEQYF.

This clone was detected once. The chain carries TRBV6-4 and TRBJ2-5; D unclear. Per germline, CDR1 MRHNA and CDR2 SNTAGT. The V end was cut by 0 bases, the J end by 6 bases, with 8 bases between. The CDR3 covers 13 residues. The CDR3 sequence: CASSDSTKKTQYF. CDR3 nucleotide sequence: TGTGCCAGCAGTGACTCGACCAAGAAGACCCAGTACTTC.